Below are 9 T cell receptor beta chains sequenced from a single sample in a study of OX40 agonist ivuxolimab in advanced cancers. Produced via immunoSEQ multiplex PCR; TCRdb's table is partial and in-frame only. The table lists around 72,000 clones, approximately 85% of them singletons. The sequencing here drew on CD4+ or CD8+ T cells sorted from blood, taken in a trial of the OX40 agonist ivuxolimab. These TCRs come from an adult with an advanced solid tumor such as melanoma, head and neck, liver or kidney cancer.

This clone is a singleton in its sample. This chain links TRBV18 with TRBJ2-5; D is unclear. V was shortened by 5 bases and J by 2 bases, with 9 bases between the two germline ends. CDR1 is KGHSH, CDR2 LQKENI, per germline. This CDR3 contains 13 residues. In nucleotides, the CDR3 is TGTGCCAGCTCAACGGCGAGACAAGAGACCCAGTACTTC. Protein: CASSTARQETQYF.

This chain links TRBV6-5 with TRBJ1-2, with D uncertain. Trimming took 5 bases from V and 6 from J, leaving 13 bases between them. The germline V gene has CDR1 MNHEY and CDR2 SVGAGI. The CDR3 extends over 13 amino acids. The CDR3 loop is CASSISLGNGYTF. The DNA of the CDR3 is TGTGCCAGCAGTATCAGCCTTGGGAATGGCTACACCTTC.

V is TRBV5-4 and J is TRBJ1-1; 8 positions agree with TRBD1. Germline CDR1 SGHNT, CDR2 YYREEE (reference sequence). The length of the CDR3 is 15 residues. V lost 3 bases to trimming and J lost 5 bases; unmatched junction nucleotides: 9. CDR3 DNA: TGTGCCAGCAGCTCCGCGGGACAGGTTTGGACTGAAGCTTTCTTT. As protein: CASSSAGQVWTEAFF. Supplemented by reference TRBV5-4 and TRBJ1-1, the full variable domain reads ETGVTQSPTHLIKTRGQQVTLRCSSQSGHNTVSWYQQALGQGPQFIFQYYREEENGRGNFPPRFSGLQFPNYSSELNVNALELDDSALYLCASSSAGQVWTEAFFGQGTRLTVV.

V and J are TRBV28 and TRBJ1-2, with D possibly TRBD1 on 6 matching bases. Trimming cost V 2 bases and J 4 bases, with 14 bases left between them. The germline gives CDR1 MDHEN, CDR2 SYDVKM. The CDR3 is 15 amino acids. The CDR3 loop is CASSLTRGGAYGYTF. CDR3 DNA: TGTGCCAGCAGTTTAACCAGGGGAGGGGCCTATGGCTACACCTTC.

The chain combines TRBV5-1 with TRBJ2-2; D tentatively fits TRBD1 or TRBD2 (6 bases each). V lost 2 bases to trimming and J lost 7 bases, with 15 bases between them. CDR1 and CDR2 from the germline V gene are SGHRS and YFSETQ. The CDR3 consists of 15 residues. CDR3 nucleotides: TGCGCCAGCAGCTTTATCACACAGGGAGGCGGGGAGCTGTTTTTT. Translated, it gives CASSFITQGGGELFF.

CDR3 sequence reads: CASSQHRLEFDEQYF. The CDR3 DNA sequence: TGTGCCAGCAGCCAACACCGACTTGAGTTCGACGAGCAGTACTTC. V and J are TRBV5-4 and TRBJ2-7; D unclear. The CDR3 runs 15 residues. The V gene's germline CDR1 is SGHNT and CDR2 YYREEE (reference sequence). V lost 4 bases and J 5 bases, leaving 19 bases between the germline ends.

V usage is TRBV7-6 and J usage is TRBJ2-1, with D uncertain. Germline loops: CDR1 SGHVS, CDR2 FNYEAQ. The CDR3 extends over 14 amino acids. Trimming left V 1 base short and J 11 bases short, with 15 bases between. CDR3 nucleotides: TGTGCCAGCAGCTTAGGAATACGAGGAAATAAGCAGTTCTTC. Its translation is CASSLGIRGNKQFF.

The V and J genes are TRBV28 and TRBJ1-4; D is unclear. From germline, CDR1 is MDHEN and CDR2 SYDVKM. V lost 4 bases, J lost 6 bases, and 6 bases lay in between. There are 12 residues in the CDR3. CDR3 loop: CASSWRDEKLFF. In nucleotides, the CDR3 is TGTGCCAGCAGTTGGAGGGATGAAAAACTGTTTTTT.

V usage is TRBV7-2 and J usage is TRBJ2-3, with TRBD2 matching over 10 bases. The CDR3 extends over 15 amino acids. Germline trimming cut 3 bases from V and 1 base from J; bases unmatched to any gene: 1. From germline, CDR1 is SGHTA and CDR2 FQGNSA. The CDR3 nucleotides are TGTGCCAGCAGCTTCCTAGCGGGGGGCACAGATACGCAGTATTTT. Translation: CASSFLAGGTDTQYF.